Below, 28 T cell receptor beta chains from the same sample are listed, as sequenced in a study of blood T cell repertoires in COVID-19. Clones were sequenced by immunoSEQ multiplex PCR, and TCRdb holds only the in-frame ones, with some missing. The sample lists some 180,000 clones; 88% were seen once. Sequencing was carried out using peripheral blood. These receptors all come from a man aged 50-59 years who had recovered from COVID-19.

The chain employs TRBV7-7 and TRBJ2-3; D might be TRBD1 (5 bases). Trimming removed 5 bases at V and 3 bases at J, with 15 bases between. Germline assignment: CDR1 SSHAT and CDR2 FNYEAQ (reference sequence). The CDR3 loop spans 15 amino acids. CDR3 loop: CASSLSWGRTDTQYF. DNA of the CDR3: TGTGCCAGCAGCCTTAGCTGGGGCAGAACAGATACGCAGTATTTT.

This clone came up once. The CDR3, as DNA: TGTGCCAGCAGTCGACTAGCGGGAGGGATACATGAGCAGTTCTTC. Its translation: CASSRLAGGIHEQFF. The rearrangement links TRBV27 to TRBJ2-1, with 14 bases lining up with TRBD2. Germline CDR1 reads MNHEY; CDR2 reads SMNVEV (reference sequence). Germline trimming cut 5 bases from V and 8 bases from J; bases unmatched to any gene: 5. CDR3 size: 15 residues.

This sequence joins TRBV9 and TRBJ1-4; the match to TRBD1 covers 9 bases. Germline trimming cut 4 bases from V and 6 bases from J; bases unmatched to any gene: 4. CDR1 and CDR2 (germline): SGDLS, YYNGEE. This CDR3 region has 14 residues. The CDR3 reads CASSFRDRDEKLFF. The CDR3 coding sequence is TGTGCCAGCAGCTTCCGGGACAGGGATGAAAAACTGTTTTTT.

This chain uses TRBV19 with TRBJ2-6, with 7 bases lining up with TRBD2. The junction had 12 bases not matched to a gene; V was cut back by 7 bases and J by 3 bases. The CDR3 sequence is 17 residues long. Germline V gene sequence: CDR1 LNHDA, CDR2 SQIVND (reference sequence). For the CDR3, the DNA is TGTGCCAGTATACAGGCCCGGGGGGATATTGGGGCCAACGTCCTGACTTTC. Its protein product is CASIQARGDIGANVLTF.

The chain links TRBV15 to TRBJ2-5, with TRBD1 matching over 7 bases. Germline CDR1 and CDR2: LNHNV and YYDKDF (reference sequence). The CDR3 loop spans 14 amino acids. Unmatched junction bases numbered 2, after V lost 3 bases and J lost 1 base. The CDR3 nucleotides read TGTGCCACCAGCAGGGACAGGACCCAAGAGACCCAGTACTTC. Residues: CATSRDRTQETQYF.

The chain links TRBV18 to TRBJ1-3; a possible D gene is TRBD1 (6 bases). Between the trimmed V and J ends, which lost 3 bases and 2 bases, there was a span of 8 bases. The CDR3 length is 14 residues. Per the germline V gene, CDR1 is KGHSH and CDR2 is LQKENI. The CDR3, as DNA: TGTGCCAGCTCACCCCAGGGGACTGGAAACACCATATATTTT. Translated: CASSPQGTGNTIYF.

This clone was found a few times. The genes are TRBV9 and TRBJ2-7; 14 bases are shared with TRBD2. The J segment lost 5 bases and the V segment lost 4 bases, leaving 5 bases of the junction unmatched. CDR1 is SGDLS and CDR2 is YYNGEE in the germline V gene. CDR3 length: 15 amino acids. DNA for the CDR3: TGTGCCAGCAGCACCGGGACTAGCGGGAGCGACGAGCAGTACTTC. As protein: CASSTGTSGSDEQYF.

The chain has TRBV2 and TRBJ2-1; 7 bases map to TRBD2. The CDR3 is 15 residues long. Germline CDR1 reads SNHLY; CDR2 reads FYNNEI. Trimming at V came to 2 bases and at J to 4 bases, leaving 5 bases not matched to a gene. For the CDR3, the DNA is TGTGCCAGCAGTGAATATAGCGGGTGGTACAATGAGCAGTTCTTC. This gives the protein CASSEYSGWYNEQFF.

The rearrangement links TRBV3-1 (or the pseudogene TRBV3-2) to TRBJ2-2, with D possibly TRBD2 on 6 matching bases. The V and J ends lost 4 bases and 5 bases respectively, with 17 bases between them. This CDR3 is 16 amino acids long. Germline-derived CDR1 and CDR2 are LGHDT and YNNKEL (reference sequence). CDR3 in amino acids: CASSPTGGVGTGELFF. The CDR3 region has the DNA TGTGCCAGCAGCCCGACTGGAGGGGTTGGAACCGGGGAGCTGTTTTTT.

Comment on this clone: A read error may explain this, as a much larger clone is one base away. V and J are TRBV12-3 or TRBV12-4 and TRBJ2-7, with TRBD1 identical over 7 bases. CDR3 length: 13 residues. V lost 4 bases to trimming and J lost 0 bases; unmatched junction nucleotides: 0. CDR3 in amino acids: CASSWDSSYEQYF. Here the CDR3 DNA reads TGTGCCAGCAGTTGGGACAGCTCCTACGAGCAGTACTTC.

The rearrangement joins TRBV14 to TRBJ1-3; D unclear. V was cut by 5 bases and J by 4 bases, with 9 bases left in between. CDR3 length: 13 amino acids. Looked up from germline, CDR1 is SGHDN and CDR2 is FVKESK. The CDR3 reads CASSASGGNTIYF. The CDR3 DNA sequence: TGTGCCAGCAGCGCCTCCGGGGGAAACACCATATATTTT.

This clone was picked up many times. Other DNA sequences in the sample encode the same CDR3. The rearrangement joins TRBV6-5 to TRBJ1-1; 8 bases are a match to TRBD1. The CDR3 loop spans 12 amino acids. The ends lost 9 bases at V and 1 base at J; junction bases unmatched: 1. Germline-derived CDR1 and CDR2 are MNHEY and SVGAGI. CDR3 region: CASGQGNTEAFF. In DNA form, the CDR3 reads TGTGCCAGTGGACAGGGGAACACTGAAGCTTTCTTT.

The chain employs TRBV3-1 (or the pseudogene TRBV3-2) and TRBJ1-5, with D possibly matching TRBD1 (6 bases). From germline, CDR1 is LGHDT and CDR2 YNNKEL (reference sequence). The CDR3 extends over 14 amino acids. Between the trimmed V and J ends, which lost 2 bases and 6 bases, there was a span of 11 bases. CDR3 region: CASSQTGIGQPQHF. The CDR3 coding sequence is TGTGCCAGCAGCCAAACAGGGATAGGTCAGCCCCAGCATTTT.

This clone was seen at least ten times. The chain joins TRBV19 to TRBJ1-1, with TRBD1 matching over 7 bases. The CDR3 loop spans 14 amino acids. J was trimmed by 3 bases and V by 3 bases; bases with no gene match: 4. From germline, CDR1 is LNHDA and CDR2 SQIVND (reference sequence). CDR3 protein: CASSMTGQYTEAFF. CDR3 sequence (DNA): TGTGCCAGTAGTATGACGGGACAGTACACTGAAGCTTTCTTT.

The chain is built from TRBV27 and TRBJ1-3; no clear D gene. The V end was cut by 1 base, the J end by 4 bases, with 11 bases between. Germline values: CDR1 MNHEY, CDR2 SMNVEV (reference sequence). The CDR3 totals 15 residues. The CDR3 loop reads CASSLYAGKGNTIYF. CDR3 DNA: TGTGCCAGCAGTTTATACGCAGGAAAGGGAAACACCATATATTTT.

This rearrangement joins TRBV30 to TRBJ2-2; the D gene is possibly TRBD1 (8 bases). Trimming took 3 bases from V and 1 from J, leaving 12 bases between them. CDR1 is GTSNPN, CDR2 SVGIG, per germline (reference sequence). CDR3 length: 15 residues. This CDR3 reads CAWRGGTGNTGELFF. Written as DNA, the CDR3 is TGTGCCTGGAGGGGGGGGACAGGGAACACCGGGGAGCTGTTTTTT.

The rearrangement uses TRBV29-1 and TRBJ1-4; the match to TRBD1 covers 7 bases. This CDR3 has 12 amino acids. From germline, CDR1 is SQVTM and CDR2 ANQGSEA. V lost 6 bases to trimming and J lost 4 bases; unmatched junction nucleotides: 2. CDR3 bases: TGCAGCGTCGGGACAGTTAATGAAAAACTGTTTTTT. Translated: CSVGTVNEKLFF.

The chain carries TRBV4-1 and TRBJ2-1; D might be TRBD2 (5 bases). Trimming took 3 bases from V and 5 from J, leaving 11 bases between them. The length of the CDR3 is 14 residues. The V gene's germline CDR1 is MGHRA and CDR2 YSYEKL. CDR3 in DNA: TGCGCCAGCAGCCACATGTACGGGAACAATGAGCAGTTCTTC. Translated, it gives CASSHMYGNNEQFF.

V and J are TRBV5-1 and TRBJ2-3; TRBD2 aligns across 9 bases. The length of the CDR3 is 15 residues. The germline V gene encodes CDR1 SGHRS and CDR2 YFSETQ. The V and J ends lost 4 bases and 2 bases, in that order; junction bases with no gene match: 5. CDR3 sequence reads: CASSPSGRHTDTQYF. The CDR3, as DNA: TGCGCCAGCAGCCCGAGCGGGAGGCACACAGATACGCAGTATTTT.

This clone appeared once. The rearrangement joins TRBV6-2 or TRBV6-3 to TRBJ1-2; possible D gene TRBD1, 6 bases. This CDR3 contains 15 residues. Trimming took 6 bases from V and 2 from J, leaving 16 bases between them. The germline CDR1 and CDR2 sequences are MNHEY and SVGEGT. This CDR3 is CASSPYSTGNYGYTF. CDR3 in DNA: TGTGCCAGCAGCCCATACTCTACAGGGAACTATGGCTACACCTTC.

In its sample, this clone was seen once. The rearrangement links TRBV28 to TRBJ1-1, with D unresolved. In germline, CDR1 is MDHEN, CDR2 SYDVKM. The V end lost 7 bases, the J end lost 7 bases, and 16 bases lay between the germline ends. The CDR3 consists of 13 residues. In nucleotides, the CDR3 is TGTGCCAGCACACACAGCTCCGCAATTGAAGCTTTCTTT. As protein: CASTHSSAIEAFF.

Of note for this clone: Sequence at one end of the junction differs from germline and may be a read error. The V call is TRBV5-6, the J call TRBJ2-1; TRBD2 agrees at 7 bases. The germline CDR1 and CDR2 sequences are SGHDT and YYEEEE. The length of the CDR3 is 15 residues. CDR3 nucleotide sequence: TGTGCCAGCGGCTTAACGGGGGGCTCCTACAATGAGCAGTTCTTC. Translation: CASGLTGGSYNEQFF.

As regards this clone: Other DNA sequences in this specimen translate into the identical CDR3. The rearrangement links TRBV27 to TRBJ2-7; D possibly corresponds to TRBD2 (5 bases). Germline V gene sequence: CDR1 MNHEY, CDR2 SMNVEV (reference sequence). Trimming pared 6 bases from V and 2 bases from J, leaving 11 bases between. There are 13 residues in the CDR3. CDR3 protein: CASSRAGAYEQYF. The CDR3 DNA follows: TGTGCCAGCAGCCGAGCCGGGGCCTACGAGCAGTACTTC.

The table lists this clone with a count of one. This rearrangement joins TRBV7-2 to TRBJ2-7; TRBD2 might be the D (5 bases). The CDR3 contains 17 residues. CDR1 is SGHTA and CDR2 is FQGNSA in the germline V gene. Trimming shortened V by 0 bases and J by 2 bases, and 17 bases separated the two germline ends. The CDR3 DNA reads as TGTGCCAGCAGCTTAGCAGTCTCAGGAGGCCCTCCCTACGAGCAGTACTTC. Its protein is CASSLAVSGGPPYEQYF.

The rearrangement links TRBV7-9 to TRBJ2-6; the match to TRBD1 covers 10 bases. V was clipped by 5 bases and J by 2 bases; unmatched bases: 6. CDR1 is SEHNR and CDR2 is FQNEAQ in the germline V gene (reference sequence). CDR3 size: 17 residues. The CDR3 DNA is TGTGCCAGCAGCGTAGTGGGACAGGGGCCTGGGGCCAACGTCCTGACTTTC. This translates into CASSVVGQGPGANVLTF.

In its sample, this clone was seen a few times. J is TRBJ1-2 and V is TRBV6-5, with 9 bases lining up with TRBD1. CDR1 is MNHEY and CDR2 is SVGAGI in the germline V gene. The CDR3 length is 14 residues. V shed 6 bases, J shed 7 bases, and the junction held 9 bases outside the gene matches. CDR3 protein: CASSRNRGPRGYTF. In DNA, the CDR3 is TGTGCCAGCAGCCGAAACAGGGGGCCACGTGGCTACACCTTC.

The chain couples TRBV6-5 to TRBJ1-1, with D perhaps matching TRBD1 (5 bases). Deletions cut 6 bases from V and 6 bases from J, with 14 bases between. The V gene's germline CDR1 is MNHEY and CDR2 SVGAGI. The CDR3 has 13 residues. CDR3 region: CASSHNRDSEAFF. CDR3 DNA: TGTGCCAGCAGCCACAATCGGGACTCTGAAGCTTTCTTT.

This chain uses TRBV6-5 with TRBJ2-7, with D possibly TRBD2 on 5 matching bases. The V gene lost 0 bases and the J gene lost 5 bases, with 14 bases spanning the gap. The CDR3 consists of 15 residues. Germline values: CDR1 MNHEY, CDR2 SVGAGI. In DNA form, the CDR3 reads TGTGCCAGCAGTTACTCGCGGACGGGGAACCACGAGCAGTACTTC. Amino acids: CASSYSRTGNHEQYF.